These T cell receptor beta chains were read from a single sample in a study of blood T cell repertoires in COVID-19. TCRdb's copy holds only in-frame clones and misses some; the assay was immunoSEQ multiplex PCR. The data show about 66,000 clones, about 86% seen once. The sequenced material came from peripheral blood. The receptors here all came from a man in his forties or fifties with active COVID-19. CDR3s include the opening cysteine and the closing phenylalanine or tryptophan. The D gene is left open where the match is weak. Clone size appears in some rows only: once, few, many, or a class for an expanded clone.

D,size,J,V,DNA,CDR3
.,.,TRBJ2-7,TRBV5-5,TGTGCCAGCAGCTTGGGTCAGGGTCACTACGAGCAGTACTTC,CASSLGQGHYEQYF
.,.,TRBJ2-1,TRBV3-1/TRBV3-2,TGTGCCAGCAGCCTCGGATACGGGGACAACAATGAGCAGTTCTTC,CASSLGYGDNNEQFF
.,.,TRBJ2-5,TRBV18,TGTGCCAGCTCACCACCGTCACAGGAAGAGACCCAGTACTTC,CASSPPSQEETQYF
TRBD2,.,TRBJ2-1,TRBV2,TGTGCCAGCAACCCAACTAGCGGGAGCAATGAGCAGTTCTTC,CASNPTSGSNEQFF
TRBD1,.,TRBJ2-2,TRBV6-4,TGTGCCAGCCGGGGACAGCTAAACACCGGGGAGCTGTTTTTT,CASRGQLNTGELFF
.,.,TRBJ1-2,TRBV19,TGTGCCAGTACAGGACAGCTTCCCTCTAACTATGGCTACACCTTC,CASTGQLPSNYGYTF
.,.,TRBJ2-5,TRBV19,TGTGCCAGTAGGCCCTCGTTTACATCGGAGACCCAGTACTTC,CASRPSFTSETQYF
TRBD1,.,TRBJ1-6,TRBV7-3,TGTGCCAGCAGTATCGGACAGGGAAATTCACCCCTCCACTTT,CASSIGQGNSPLHF
.,.,TRBJ2-4,TRBV3-1/TRBV3-2,TGTGCCAGCAGCCACCCTATCGGGTCCAGAACCGAAATAGCCAAAAACATTCAGTACTTC,CASSHPIGSRTEIAKNIQYF
.,.,TRBJ2-3,TRBV4-2,TGTGCCAGCAGCCATGCGGGGGCCTCCACAGATACGCAGTATTTT,CASSHAGASTDTQYF
TRBD1,.,TRBJ1-5,TRBV19,TGTGCCAGTAGTAGCGAAGGGACAGGAGGACAGCCCCAGCATTTT,CASSSEGTGGQPQHF
.,once,TRBJ1-1,TRBV19,TGTGCCAGTAGTCCGGGACATCAGAACACTGAAGCTTTCTTT,CASSPGHQNTEAFF
TRBD1,.,TRBJ1-5,TRBV15,TGTGCCACCAGCAGACCCGACAGGGGTAATCAGCCCCAGCATTTT,CATSRPDRGNQPQHF
TRBD1,.,TRBJ2-5,TRBV12-5,TGTGCTAGTGGTTTGCGGGGTCGAGACAGGGGGCAAGAGACCCAGTACTTC,CASGLRGRDRGQETQYF
.,.,TRBJ2-6,TRBV19,TGTGCCAGTAGTATAGAGGTAGTAGTCTCTGGGGCCAACGTCCTGACTTTC,CASSIEVVVSGANVLTF
.,.,TRBJ1-2,TRBV7-3,TGTGCCAGCAGCCCCGACACTAACTATGGCTACACCTTC,CASSPDTNYGYTF
.,.,TRBJ1-1,TRBV5-6,TGTGCCAGCAGCTTGCGCGACAGGCCGAACACTGAAGCTTTCTTT,CASSLRDRPNTEAFF
.,.,TRBJ2-1,TRBV5-4,TGTGCCAGCACCATAGGCCGGGACAATGAGCAGTTCTTC,CASTIGRDNEQFF
.,.,TRBJ2-4,TRBV9,TGTGCCAGCAGCGTAGGTGTAGTTAAGACCAAAAACATTCAGTACTTC,CASSVGVVKTKNIQYF